Following are 24 T cell receptor beta chains from one sample sequenced in a study of cytomegalovirus exposure and HLA in healthy donors. Measured with immunoSEQ multiplex PCR; TCRdb has only the in-frame clones, and not every one. The table records 160,000 or so clones, roughly 89% of them present only once. The sequenced sample was PBMCs. The receptors shown here come from a woman in her thirties in good health and CMV-seronegative.

This rearrangement joins TRBV2 to TRBJ1-1, with unresolved D. The germline V gene encodes CDR1 SNHLY and CDR2 FYNNEI. The CDR3 has 18 amino acids. The ends were cut back, 7 bases at V and 0 bases at J, with 24 bases in the middle. The CDR3 reads CASTDLVFSVRMNTEAFF. The CDR3 DNA is TGTGCCAGCACCGACCTAGTTTTTTCTGTCCGTATGAACACTGAAGCTTTCTTT.

The V gene is TRBV29-1, the J gene TRBJ1-2; no clear D. The germline gives CDR1 SQVTM, CDR2 ANQGSEA. V was cut by 6 bases and J by 4 bases, with 12 bases left in between. CDR3 length: 12 amino acids. The CDR3 nucleotides are TGCAGCGTGTCGACAACGATCTATGGCTACACCTTC. It is translated as CSVSTTIYGYTF.

The rearrangement joins TRBV25-1 to TRBJ1-1; the match to TRBD1 covers 9 bases. The CDR3 contains 14 residues. Germline lookup yields CDR1 MGHDK and CDR2 SYGVNS. Germline trimming cut 5 bases from V and 11 bases from J; bases unmatched to any gene: 12. The CDR3 sequence: CASSPTGGAVWAFF. The CDR3 DNA follows: TGTGCCAGCAGTCCAACAGGGGGCGCGGTGTGGGCTTTCTTT.

The chain couples TRBV10-3 to TRBJ1-1; D is perhaps TRBD1 (6 bases). This CDR3 has 13 residues. Germline assignment: CDR1 ENHRY and CDR2 SYGVKD. V was clipped by 4 bases and J by 3 bases, with 9 bases between them. The CDR3, as DNA: TGTGCCATCAGTGGACAGGTATACACTGAAGCTTTCTTT. Amino acids: CAISGQVYTEAFF.

The table lists this clone with a count of one. The chain combines TRBV7-8 with TRBJ2-7, with D possibly TRBD2 on 6 matching bases. Germline CDR1 is SGHVS and CDR2 is FQNEAQ. The CDR3 loop spans 13 amino acids. Trimming took off 1 base at V and 3 bases at J, with 7 bases between the two ends. CDR3 residues: CASSLGGIYEQYF. CDR3 coding DNA: TGTGCCAGCAGCTTAGGCGGGATCTACGAGCAGTACTTC.

There are a few counts of this clone. The V call is TRBV19, the J call TRBJ1-5; 7 positions match TRBD1. V shed 6 bases and J 6 bases; nucleotides not matched to a gene: 2. The CDR3 extends over 12 amino acids. Germline-derived CDR1 and CDR2 are LNHDA and SQIVND (reference sequence). The CDR3 coding sequence is TGTGCCAGTAGGACAGGGCTTCAGCCCCAGCATTTT. This translates into CASRTGLQPQHF. Looking up the rest from reference TRBV19 and TRBJ1-5 gives the full variable domain: DGGITQSPKYLFRKEGQNVTLSCEQNLNHDAMYWYRQDPGQGLRLIYYSQIVNDFQKGDIAEGYSVSREKKESFPLTVTSAQKNPTAFYLCASRTGLQPQHFGDGTRLSIL.

This rearrangement joins TRBV21-1 to TRBJ1-2; the table names TRBD1, a call not compared with the DNA. TRBV21-1 is a pseudogene locus. CDR3 length: 16 amino acids. The CDR3 sequence: CASSKEGRGHDYGYTF. CDR3 DNA: TGTGCCAGCAGCAAAGAGGGCAGGGGGCACGACTATGGCTACACCTTC.

The chain recombines TRBV5-6 with TRBJ1-1; D remains unclear. The CDR3 extends over 13 amino acids. Germline V lookup: CDR1 SGHDT, CDR2 YYEEEE. Trimming pared 2 bases from V and 0 bases from J, leaving 5 bases between. The CDR3 coding sequence is TGTGCCAGCAGCTTTCAGGTGAACACTGAAGCTTTCTTT. Translating gives CASSFQVNTEAFF.

This sequence joins TRBV5-3 and TRBJ1-6; possible D gene TRBD1, 5 bases. TRBV5-3 has ORF status, its function being uncertain. V was pared by 10 bases and J by 7 bases, with 18 bases between. This CDR3 contains 14 residues. The CDR3 coding sequence is TGTGCCTCGGAGGGGCAGGGAGAAAATTCACCCCTCCACTTT. It specifies CASEGQGENSPLHF.

The rearrangement joins TRBV11-3 to TRBJ2-2; 7 bases are shared with TRBD1. The CDR3 runs to 14 residues. Per germline, CDR1 SGHNT and CDR2 YENEEA. Trimming cost V 5 bases and J 1 base; bases outside gene matches: 1. Here the CDR3 DNA reads TGTGCCAGCAGCCACAGGGGGAACACCGGGGAGCTGTTTTTT. This sequence encodes CASSHRGNTGELFF.

The chain uses TRBV5-4 and TRBJ1-2, with D maybe TRBD1 (5 bases). This CDR3 is built from 13 residues. The V gene lost 0 bases and the J gene lost 8 bases, with 11 bases spanning the gap. Per germline, CDR1 SGHNT and CDR2 YYREEE (reference sequence). CDR3 in amino acids: CASSLVRAGGYTF. The CDR3 DNA reads TGTGCCAGCAGCTTGGTCAGGGCCGGGGGCTACACCTTC.

This clone appeared many times. V usage is TRBV2 and J usage is TRBJ1-4, with D perhaps matching TRBD1 (6 bases). V lost 6 bases, J lost 0 bases, and 14 bases lay in between. Per germline, CDR1 SNHLY and CDR2 FYNNEI. This CDR3 contains 16 residues. The CDR3 is CASRDRTYATNEKLFF. The CDR3, as DNA: TGTGCCAGCAGAGACAGGACCTATGCAACTAATGAAAAACTGTTTTTT.

The rearrangement uses TRBV29-1 and TRBJ2-2, with 10 bases lining up with TRBD1. The CDR3 is 13 amino acids. V lost 6 bases, J lost 6 bases, and 4 bases stayed unmatched. CDR1 and CDR2 from the germline V gene are SQVTM and ANQGSEA. The CDR3: CSVTGTGAGELFF. CDR3 nucleotides: TGCAGCGTAACCGGGACAGGGGCCGGGGAGCTGTTTTTT.

This chain connects TRBV9 to TRBJ1-2; a weak D match, TRBD1 (6 bases). The CDR3 covers 15 residues. Per germline, CDR1 SGDLS and CDR2 YYNGEE. Trimming removed 0 bases at V and 7 bases at J, with 16 bases between. The CDR3 loop is CASSVAGGQGGGYTF. Written as DNA, the CDR3 is TGTGCCAGCAGCGTAGCCGGGGGGCAGGGAGGTGGCTACACCTTC.

The genes are TRBV25-1 and TRBJ1-6, with no clear D. Trimming took 9 bases from V and 1 from J, leaving 10 bases between them. Germline CDR1 and CDR2: MGHDK and SYGVNS. CDR3 size: 14 residues. The CDR3 DNA reads TGTGCCAGTGTTGGGAGTTCCTATAATTCACCCCTCCACTTT. It specifies CASVGSSYNSPLHF. The full variable domain, in which reference TRBV25-1 and TRBJ1-6 provide the parts outside the CDR3, is EADIYQTPRYLVIGTGKKITLECSQTMGHDKMYWYQQDPGMELHLIHYSYGVNSTEKGDLSSESTVSRIRTEHFPLTLESARPSHTSQYLCASVGSSYNSPLHFGNGTRLTVT.

V usage is TRBV13 and J usage is TRBJ2-5, with 7 bases fitting TRBD2. Looked up from germline, CDR1 is PRHDT and CDR2 is FYEKMQ (reference sequence). The CDR3 is made up of 14 amino acids. With V trimmed by 6 bases and J by 4 bases, 8 bases remained unmatched. The CDR3 DNA is TGTGCCAGCAGGAGAATGGGGGGGGGAGAGACCCAGTACTTC. Amino acids: CASRRMGGGETQYF.

CDR3 coding DNA: TGCGCCAGCAGCCAAGTTTCGACAGGAGACTACGAGCAGTACTTC. This translates into CASSQVSTGDYEQYF. This chain connects TRBV4-1 to TRBJ2-7, with D tentatively TRBD1 (6 bases). Trimming removed 1 base at V and 3 bases at J, with 13 bases between. CDR1 and CDR2 (germline): MGHRA, YSYEKL. The CDR3 spans 15 residues.

The chain has TRBV27 and TRBJ1-2; 8 bases are shared with TRBD1. With 6 bases clipped from V and 2 bases from J, the junction kept 17 bases outside the gene matches. The CDR3 runs to 18 residues. CDR1 MNHEY and CDR2 SMNVEV come from the germline V gene (reference sequence). The CDR3, as DNA: TGTGCCAGCAGCCTTAAACCCCTCTTCAGGGGGCGGAACTATGGCTACACCTTC. It specifies CASSLKPLFRGRNYGYTF.

The chain is built from TRBV5-6 and TRBJ2-7, with 13 bases fitting TRBD2. Germline lookup yields CDR1 SGHDT and CDR2 YYEEEE. The CDR3 covers 14 residues. V was clipped by 7 bases and J by 2 bases; unmatched bases: 3. The CDR3, as DNA: TGTGCCAGCGGACTAGCGGGGGCCACCTACGAGCAGTACTTC. Translated, it gives CASGLAGATYEQYF. The full variable domain, its missing parts supplied by reference TRBV5-6 and TRBJ2-7, is DAGVTQSPTHLIKTRGQQVTLRCSPKSGHDTVSWYQQALGQGPQFIFQYYEEEERQRGNFPDRFSGHQFPNYSSELNVNALLLGDSALYLCASGLAGATYEQYFGPGTRLTVT.

The V and J genes are TRBV25-1 and TRBJ2-3; TRBD2 matches at 11 bases. Trimming took 6 bases from V and 0 from J; bases not matched to a gene: 5. Looked up from germline, CDR1 is MGHDK and CDR2 is SYGVNS. The CDR3 covers 16 residues. This CDR3 reads CASSVASGGSTDTQYF. Written as DNA, the CDR3 is TGTGCCAGCAGCGTCGCTAGCGGGGGGAGCACAGATACGCAGTATTTT.

The chain combines TRBV7-2 with TRBJ2-5, with D maybe TRBD2 (5 bases). CDR3 size: 13 residues. CDR1 and CDR2 from the germline V gene are SGHTA and FQGNSA. Deletions cut 2 bases from V and 5 bases from J, with 9 bases between. The CDR3 nucleotides read TGTGCCAGCAGCTTATGGGAGAGGGAGACCCAGTACTTC. Its translation is CASSLWERETQYF.

This chain links TRBV27 with TRBJ1-2, with D possibly TRBD1 on 6 matching bases. Germline V gene sequence: CDR1 MNHEY, CDR2 SMNVEV (reference sequence). This CDR3 has 17 residues. V was pared by 5 bases and J by 5 bases, with 24 bases between. The CDR3 is CASSPTTAGASYYGYTF. The DNA of the CDR3 is TGTGCCAGCAGTCCGACAACGGCAGGGGCCTCTTATTATGGCTACACCTTC.

The J gene is TRBJ2-7, the V gene TRBV27, with unresolved D. The V end lost 6 bases, the J end lost 0 bases, and 9 bases lay between the germline ends. From germline, CDR1 is MNHEY and CDR2 SMNVEV (reference sequence). CDR3 length: 13 residues. The CDR3 is CASSPYSSYEQYF. CDR3 nucleotide sequence: TGTGCCAGCAGCCCATACAGCTCCTACGAGCAGTACTTC.

The chain uses TRBV10-3 and TRBJ1-5; 7 bases align to TRBD1. This CDR3 has 17 amino acids. Losses at the gene ends were 3 bases for V and 8 bases for J; bases not matched to a gene: 16. CDR1 and CDR2 from the germline V gene are ENHRY and SYGVKD. This CDR3 reads CAISDPAKTGTIEPQHF. The CDR3 DNA follows: TGTGCCATCAGTGACCCCGCAAAGACAGGGACAATCGAGCCCCAGCATTTT.